This T cell receptor (beta chain) appears in the sequencing data of a study of cytotoxic CD8 clonotypes in ibrutinib-treated CLL (dated by TCRdb to the early 2020s). Regarding the study in general: In this cohort, around 14 patients were treatment-naive and about a dozen were relapsed/refractory, while approximately 18 had unmutated IGHV. Response samples were obtained after a median of around 11 months of treatment, with a range of roughly 6 to 36 months. Of the 85 to 95 participants in the trial, 25 to 30 had longitudinal samples available. Responses were partial in 25 or so patients and complete in 2; after median around 65 months follow-up, around 15 stayed in remission and about twelve progressed. An average of roughly 270,000 productive templates and approximately 90,000 productive rearrangements was obtained per sample. Every sample from remission and from progressive disease was obtained while the patients were still on ibrutinib. Cryopreserved peripheral blood mononuclear cells were obtained prior to treatment, at the time of response, and at either disease progression or sustained remission.

On a MiSeq, deep resolution sequencing aimed for a depth between 1 in 1 million and 1 in 200,000 T cells, with each clonotype covered around 10x on average. TCR beta libraries were generated with the immunoSEQ hsTCRB Kit. On the authors' methods: The data were analyzed with ImmunoSEQ Analyzer and ImmunoSEQ Data Assistant, and V, D and J gene assignments followed IMGT definitions. Clonality was computed as one minus normalized Shannon entropy of productive rearrangement frequencies, ranging from 0 to 1. Only overrepresented clonotypes making up at least 0.05% of the repertoire of each patient were included in the public clonotype analysis. Repertoires from approximately 12 age-matched healthy donors in immuneACCESS were used as clonality controls. TCRdb mirrors the immuneACCESS table, restricted to in-frame sequences. Some clones are absent from its copies; in checked studies, under half trace to an unresolved V gene, and the reason for the others is unknown. The V and J calls and clone size are taken from that table; D and trimming were inferred from the DNA. The sample yields approximately 190,000 clones; roughly three quarters were counted once. The top ten clonotypes cover about an eighth of the sample.

This clone showed up just a few times. Its cognate antigen has yet to be identified. One base away there is no much larger clone; base qualities are not given. What the study reported, not specific to this receptor: Sustained-remission and progressing patients did not have matched sampling times, and lymph node repertoires were not examined. Baseline clonality was found to be higher than that of age-matched healthy donors and was strongly correlated with circulating CD8+ T-cell counts. An increase in clonality was observed at ibrutinib response, with clonality remaining stable during sustained remission and falling back toward baseline at progression. Public clonotypes were rare and either shrank or stayed stable during treatment, and the rise in clonality at ibrutinib response reflected expansion of private clonotypes.

Measured from the cysteine to the phenylalanine, the CDR3 is 12 residues long. The only DNA kept is the CDR3, 36 bases in frame from the first base. The germline V end is reduced by 6 bases and the J end by 6 bases; junction bases left unmatched: 1. CDR1 MNHEY and CDR2 SMNVEV were looked up in the germline V gene (reference sequence). The sample's time point, from its label and the paper: about eleven months on ibrutinib. For TCR beta library preparation, approximately 2 micrograms of genomic DNA was extracted from cryopreserved PBMCs. Longitudinal blood samples from CLL patients receiving ibrutinib monotherapy were subjected to high-throughput TCR beta sequencing. The patients took part in an open-label, single-center phase 2 trial of ibrutinib monotherapy.

Recombination joined TRBV27 with TRBJ2-2; 7 junctional bases match TRBD1. The sequences come from PBMCs, collected after 12 months of ibrutinib treatment. The origin of this receptor is a human donor with chronic lymphocytic leukemia. The DNA sequence is TGTGCCAGCAGCCAGGGGGCCGGGGAGCTGTTTTTT. This sequence encodes CASSQGAGELFF.